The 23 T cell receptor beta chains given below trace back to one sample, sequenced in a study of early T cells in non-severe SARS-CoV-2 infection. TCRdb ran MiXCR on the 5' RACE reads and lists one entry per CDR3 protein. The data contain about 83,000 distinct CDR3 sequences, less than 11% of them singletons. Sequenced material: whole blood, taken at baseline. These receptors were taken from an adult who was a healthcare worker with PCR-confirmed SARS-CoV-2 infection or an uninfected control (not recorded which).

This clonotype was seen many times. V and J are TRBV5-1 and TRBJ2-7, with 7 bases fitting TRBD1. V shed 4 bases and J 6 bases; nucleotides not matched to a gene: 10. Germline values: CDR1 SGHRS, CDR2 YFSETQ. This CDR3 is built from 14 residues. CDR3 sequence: CASSATGTVPEQYF. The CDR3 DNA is TGCGCCAGCAGCGCCACCGGGACAGTTCCCGAGCAGTACTTC.

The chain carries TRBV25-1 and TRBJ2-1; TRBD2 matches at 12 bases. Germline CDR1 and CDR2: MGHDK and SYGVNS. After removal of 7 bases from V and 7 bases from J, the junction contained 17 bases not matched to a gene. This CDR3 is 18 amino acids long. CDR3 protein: CASNPTVGETSGSNEQFF. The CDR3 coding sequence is TGTGCCAGCAATCCCACCGTGGGGGAGACTAGCGGGAGTAATGAGCAGTTCTTC.

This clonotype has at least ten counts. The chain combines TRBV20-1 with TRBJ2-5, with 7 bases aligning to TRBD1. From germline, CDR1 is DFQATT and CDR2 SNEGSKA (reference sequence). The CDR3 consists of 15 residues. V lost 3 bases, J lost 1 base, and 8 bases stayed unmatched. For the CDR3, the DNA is TGCAGTGCTAGGGATTCCGACAGGGCCCAAGAGACCCAGTACTTC. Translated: CSARDSDRAQETQYF.

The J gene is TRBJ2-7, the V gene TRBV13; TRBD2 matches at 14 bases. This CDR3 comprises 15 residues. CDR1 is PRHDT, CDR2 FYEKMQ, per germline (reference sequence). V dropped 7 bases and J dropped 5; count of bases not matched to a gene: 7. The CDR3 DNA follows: TGTGCCAGCACCCTTAGACTAGCGGGAGGGGACGAGCAGTACTTC. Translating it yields CASTLRLAGGDEQYF. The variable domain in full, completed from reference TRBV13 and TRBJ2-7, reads AAGVIQSPRHLIKEKRETATLKCYPIPRHDTVYWYQQGPGQDPQFLISFYEKMQSDKGSIPDRFSAQQFSDYHSELNMSSLELGDSALYFCASTLRLAGGDEQYFGPGTRLTVT.

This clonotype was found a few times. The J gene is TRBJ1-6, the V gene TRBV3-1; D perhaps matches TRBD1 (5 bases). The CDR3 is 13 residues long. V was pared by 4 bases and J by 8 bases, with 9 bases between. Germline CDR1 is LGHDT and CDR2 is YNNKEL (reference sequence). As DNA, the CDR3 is TGTGCCAGCAGCCCAACGACAGATTCACCCCTCCACTTT. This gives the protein CASSPTTDSPLHF.

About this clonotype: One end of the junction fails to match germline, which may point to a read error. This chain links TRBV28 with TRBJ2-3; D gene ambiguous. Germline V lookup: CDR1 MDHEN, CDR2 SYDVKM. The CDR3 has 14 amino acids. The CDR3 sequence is CASSSPSVPGGMNF. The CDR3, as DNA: TGTGCCAGCAGTTCCCCCTCGGTCCCAGGTGGTATGAATTTT.

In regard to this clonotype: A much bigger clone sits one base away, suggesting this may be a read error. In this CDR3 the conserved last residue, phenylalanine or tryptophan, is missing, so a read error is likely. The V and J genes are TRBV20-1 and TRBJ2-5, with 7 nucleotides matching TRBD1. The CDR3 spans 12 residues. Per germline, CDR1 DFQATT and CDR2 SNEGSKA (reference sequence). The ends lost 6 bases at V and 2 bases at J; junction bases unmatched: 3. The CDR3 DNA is TGCAGTGCGGACAGGACGCAAGAGACCCAGTACATC. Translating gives CSADRTQETQYI.

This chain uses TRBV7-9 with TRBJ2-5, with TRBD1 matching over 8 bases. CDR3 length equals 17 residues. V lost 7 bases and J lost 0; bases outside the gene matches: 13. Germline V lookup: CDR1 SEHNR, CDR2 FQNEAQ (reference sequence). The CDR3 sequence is CASIPRLRDRYQETQYF. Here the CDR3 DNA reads TGTGCCAGCATCCCAAGGCTCCGGGACAGGTACCAAGAGACCCAGTACTTC.

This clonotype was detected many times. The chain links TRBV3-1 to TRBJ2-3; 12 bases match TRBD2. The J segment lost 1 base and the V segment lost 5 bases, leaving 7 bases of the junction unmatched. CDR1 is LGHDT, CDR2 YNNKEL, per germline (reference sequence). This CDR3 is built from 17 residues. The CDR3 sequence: CASSTLAGGGGTDTQYF. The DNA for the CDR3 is TGTGCCAGCAGCACCCTAGCGGGAGGGGGGGGCACAGATACGCAGTATTTT.

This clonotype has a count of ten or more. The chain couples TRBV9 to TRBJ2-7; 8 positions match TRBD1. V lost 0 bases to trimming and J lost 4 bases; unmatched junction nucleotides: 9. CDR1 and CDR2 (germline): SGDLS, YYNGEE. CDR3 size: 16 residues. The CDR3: CASSVGVDRGGYEQYF. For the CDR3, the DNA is TGTGCCAGCAGCGTAGGGGTCGACAGGGGAGGATACGAGCAGTACTTC.

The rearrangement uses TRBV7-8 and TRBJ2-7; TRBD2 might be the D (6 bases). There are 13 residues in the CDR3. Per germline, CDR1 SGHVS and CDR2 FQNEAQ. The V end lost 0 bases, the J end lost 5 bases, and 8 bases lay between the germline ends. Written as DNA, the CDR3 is TGTGCCAGCAGCTTAGCGCGGAGGGACGAGCAGTACTTC. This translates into CASSLARRDEQYF.

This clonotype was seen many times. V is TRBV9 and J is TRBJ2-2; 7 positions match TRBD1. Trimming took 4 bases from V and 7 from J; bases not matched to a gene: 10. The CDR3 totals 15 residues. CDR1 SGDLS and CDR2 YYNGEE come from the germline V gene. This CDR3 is CASSLGQVSYGELFF. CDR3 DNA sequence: TGTGCCAGCAGCCTCGGACAGGTTTCGTACGGGGAGCTGTTTTTT.

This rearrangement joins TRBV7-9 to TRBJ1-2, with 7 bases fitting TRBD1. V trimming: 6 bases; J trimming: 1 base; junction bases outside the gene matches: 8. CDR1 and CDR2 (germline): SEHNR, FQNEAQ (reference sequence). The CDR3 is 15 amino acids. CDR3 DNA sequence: TGTGCCAGCAGTTCCCCAAGGGACAGTAACTATGGCTACACCTTC. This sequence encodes CASSSPRDSNYGYTF.

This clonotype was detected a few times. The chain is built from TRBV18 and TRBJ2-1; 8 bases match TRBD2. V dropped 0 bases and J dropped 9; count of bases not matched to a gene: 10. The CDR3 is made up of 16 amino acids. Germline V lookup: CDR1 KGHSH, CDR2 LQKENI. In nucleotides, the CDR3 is TGTGCCAGCTCACCACCCATGGGACTAGTTGATGGTGAGCAGTTCTTC. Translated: CASSPPMGLVDGEQFF.

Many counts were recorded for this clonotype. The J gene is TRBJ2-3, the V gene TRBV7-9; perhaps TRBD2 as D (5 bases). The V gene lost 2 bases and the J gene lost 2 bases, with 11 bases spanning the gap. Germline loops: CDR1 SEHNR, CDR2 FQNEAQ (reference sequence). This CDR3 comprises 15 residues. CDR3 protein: CASSLFPRATDTQYF. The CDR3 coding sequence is TGTGCCAGCAGCTTATTCCCGCGGGCCACAGATACGCAGTATTTT.

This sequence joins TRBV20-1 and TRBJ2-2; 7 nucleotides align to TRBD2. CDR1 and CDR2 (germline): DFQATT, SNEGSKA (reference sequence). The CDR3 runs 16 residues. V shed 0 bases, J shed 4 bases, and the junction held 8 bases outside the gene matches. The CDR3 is CSARDLAVSPTGELFF. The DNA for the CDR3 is TGCAGTGCTAGAGATCTAGCGGTCTCCCCCACCGGGGAGCTGTTTTTT.

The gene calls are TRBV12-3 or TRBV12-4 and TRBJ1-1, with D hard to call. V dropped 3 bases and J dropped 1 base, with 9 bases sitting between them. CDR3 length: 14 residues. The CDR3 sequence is CASSFGFWNTEAFF. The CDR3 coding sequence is TGTGCCAGCAGTTTTGGCTTCTGGAACACTGAAGCTTTCTTT.

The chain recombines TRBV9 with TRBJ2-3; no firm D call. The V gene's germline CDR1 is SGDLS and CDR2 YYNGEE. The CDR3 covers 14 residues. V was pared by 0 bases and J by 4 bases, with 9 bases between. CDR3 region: CASSVGLLADTQYF. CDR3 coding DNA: TGTGCCAGCAGCGTAGGTCTGTTAGCAGATACGCAGTATTTT.

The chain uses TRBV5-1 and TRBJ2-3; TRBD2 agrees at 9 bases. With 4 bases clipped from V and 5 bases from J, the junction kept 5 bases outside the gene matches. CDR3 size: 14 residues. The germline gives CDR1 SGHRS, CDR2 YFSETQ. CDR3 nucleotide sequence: TGCGCCAGCAGCCCGGGACTAGCTGGAGATACGCAGTATTTT. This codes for CASSPGLAGDTQYF.

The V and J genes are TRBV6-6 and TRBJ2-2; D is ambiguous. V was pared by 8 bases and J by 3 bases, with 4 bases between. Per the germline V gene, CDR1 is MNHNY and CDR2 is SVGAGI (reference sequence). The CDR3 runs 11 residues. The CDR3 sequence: CASGYTGELFF. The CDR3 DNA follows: TGTGCCAGCGGGTACACCGGGGAGCTGTTTTTT.

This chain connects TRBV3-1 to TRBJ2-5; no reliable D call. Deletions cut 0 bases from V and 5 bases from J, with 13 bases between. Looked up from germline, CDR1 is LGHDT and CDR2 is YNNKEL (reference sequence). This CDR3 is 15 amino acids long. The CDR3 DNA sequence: TGTGCCAGCAGCCAAGAAGTCTCCGCCAGGGAGACCCAGTACTTC. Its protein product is CASSQEVSARETQYF.

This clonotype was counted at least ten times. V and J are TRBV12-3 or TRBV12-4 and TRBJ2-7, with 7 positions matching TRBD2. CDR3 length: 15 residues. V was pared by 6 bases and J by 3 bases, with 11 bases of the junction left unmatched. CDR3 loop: CASSPGEAGDYEQYF. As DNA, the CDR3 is TGTGCCAGCAGCCCGGGGGAGGCGGGAGACTACGAGCAGTACTTC.

The CDR3 region is CASSLAGGPVDEQFF. The CDR3 DNA follows: TGTGCCAGCAGTTTAGCGGGAGGGCCCGTTGATGAGCAGTTCTTC. V and J are TRBV28 and TRBJ2-1; 9 bases fit TRBD2. Germline values: CDR1 MDHEN, CDR2 SYDVKM. This CDR3 comprises 15 residues. Unmatched junction bases numbered 7, after V lost 2 bases and J lost 8 bases.